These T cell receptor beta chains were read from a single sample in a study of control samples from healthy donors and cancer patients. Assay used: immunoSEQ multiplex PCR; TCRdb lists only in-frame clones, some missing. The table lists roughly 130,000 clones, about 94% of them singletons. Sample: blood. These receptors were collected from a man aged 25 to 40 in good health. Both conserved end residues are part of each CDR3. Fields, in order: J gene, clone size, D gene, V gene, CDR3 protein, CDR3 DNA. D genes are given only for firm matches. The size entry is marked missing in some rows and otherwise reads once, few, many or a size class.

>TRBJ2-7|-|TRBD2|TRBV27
CASSLSGGGSYEQYF
TGTGCCAGCAGTTTATCCGGCGGGGGCTCCTACGAGCAGTACTTC
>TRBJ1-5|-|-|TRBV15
CATSTLGQVNQPQHF
TGTGCCACCAGCACCTTGGGGCAGGTTAATCAGCCCCAGCATTTT
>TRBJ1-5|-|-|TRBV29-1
CSVGVDPSTGNQPQHF
TGCAGCGTCGGGGTCGACCCGTCTACGGGCAATCAGCCCCAGCATTTT
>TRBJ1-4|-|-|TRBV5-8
CASSLEAGSVKLFF
TGTGCCAGCAGCTTGGAGGCGGGATCAGTAAAACTGTTTTTT
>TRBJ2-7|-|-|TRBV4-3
CASSQEWYGTSSYEQYF
TGCGCCAGCAGCCAGGAGTGGTACGGGACGTCCTCCTACGAGCAGTACTTC
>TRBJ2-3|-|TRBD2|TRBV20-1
CSASGGATQYF
TGCAGTGCTAGCGGGGGGGCAACGCAGTATTTT
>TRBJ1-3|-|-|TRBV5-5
CASSLGGFSGNTIYF
TGTGCCAGCAGCTTGGGGGGCTTTTCTGGAAACACCATATATTTT
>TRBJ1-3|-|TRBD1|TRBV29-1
CSVDPGGGNTIYF
TGCAGCGTTGACCCAGGGGGCGGAAACACCATATATTTT
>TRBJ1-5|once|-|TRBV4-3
CASSQAFGSGGNQPQHF
TGCGCCAGCAGCCAAGCCTTCGGATCGGGGGGCAATCAGCCCCAGCATTTT
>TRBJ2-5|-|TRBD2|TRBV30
CAWSLLAGGWETQYF
TGTGCCTGGAGTCTTCTAGCGGGGGGTTGGGAGACCCAGTACTTC
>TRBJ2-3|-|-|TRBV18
CASSPSRGSGDTQYF
TGTGCCAGCTCACCCTCAAGAGGGAGTGGGGATACGCAGTATTTT
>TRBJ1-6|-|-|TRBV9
CASSGQVNSPLHF
TGTGCCAGCAGCGGACAGGTCAATTCACCCCTCCACTTT
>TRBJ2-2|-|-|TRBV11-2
CASSSTGELFF
TGTGCCAGCAGCTCGACCGGGGAGCTGTTTTTT
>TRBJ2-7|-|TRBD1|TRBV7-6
CASSLAPGQSPLGEQYF
TGTGCCAGCAGCTTGGCACCGGGACAGAGTCCTCTTGGCGAGCAGTACTTC
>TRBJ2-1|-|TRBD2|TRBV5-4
CASSGKRGSNEQFF
TGTGCCAGCAGCGGGAAGCGGGGGAGCAATGAGCAGTTCTTC
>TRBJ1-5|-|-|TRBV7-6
CASSLEGGVQPQHF
TGTGCCAGCAGCTTGGAGGGGGGCGTTCAGCCCCAGCATTTT
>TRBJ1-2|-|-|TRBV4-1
CASSQEGVPNYGYTF
TGCGCCAGCAGCCAAGAAGGGGTCCCTAACTATGGCTACACCTTC
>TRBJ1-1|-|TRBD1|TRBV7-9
CASSHKGQDNTEAFF
TGTGCCAGCAGCCATAAGGGACAGGATAACACTGAAGCTTTCTTT
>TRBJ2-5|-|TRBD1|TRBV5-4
CASSLGYLDRALGETQYF
TGTGCCAGCAGCTTGGGTTATTTGGACAGGGCGCTGGGAGAGACCCAGTACTTC
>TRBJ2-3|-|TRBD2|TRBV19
CASSIDRSGDSTDTQYF
TGTGCCAGTAGTATAGATCGGAGCGGGGACTCTACAGATACGCAGTATTTT
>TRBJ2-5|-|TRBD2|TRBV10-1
CASSPTTSGGKETQYF
TGCGCCAGCAGTCCTACCACTAGCGGGGGTAAAGAGACCCAGTACTTC
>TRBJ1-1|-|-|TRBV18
CASSPPESTGWTEAFF
TGTGCCAGCTCACCACCGGAGTCAACAGGGTGGACTGAAGCTTTCTTT
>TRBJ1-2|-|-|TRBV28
CASSGGLEGYTF
TGTGCCAGCTCCGGGGGACTGGAGGGCTACACCTTC
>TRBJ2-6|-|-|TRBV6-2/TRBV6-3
CASSYWGSGANVLTF
TGTGCCAGCAGTTACTGGGGTTCAGGGGCCAACGTCCTGACTTTC
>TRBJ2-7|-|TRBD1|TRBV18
CASSPGTGGSYEQYF
TGTGCCAGCTCACCCGGGACAGGGGGCAGCTACGAGCAGTACTTC
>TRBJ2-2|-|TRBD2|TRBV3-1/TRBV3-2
CASSQDWSGITGELFF
TGTGCCAGCAGCCAAGATTGGAGCGGGATTACCGGGGAGCTGTTTTTT
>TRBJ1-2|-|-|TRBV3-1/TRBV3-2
CASSQLSGHYGYTF
TGTGCCAGCAGCCAACTCAGCGGGCACTATGGCTACACCTTC
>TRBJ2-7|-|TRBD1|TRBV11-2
CASSRPGQGKGGGEQYF
TGTGCCAGCAGCCGCCCTGGACAGGGGAAGGGTGGAGGAGAGCAGTACTTC
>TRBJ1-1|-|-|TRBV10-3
CAISEGGNTEAFF
TGTGCCATCAGTGAGGGGGGGAACACTGAAGCTTTCTTT